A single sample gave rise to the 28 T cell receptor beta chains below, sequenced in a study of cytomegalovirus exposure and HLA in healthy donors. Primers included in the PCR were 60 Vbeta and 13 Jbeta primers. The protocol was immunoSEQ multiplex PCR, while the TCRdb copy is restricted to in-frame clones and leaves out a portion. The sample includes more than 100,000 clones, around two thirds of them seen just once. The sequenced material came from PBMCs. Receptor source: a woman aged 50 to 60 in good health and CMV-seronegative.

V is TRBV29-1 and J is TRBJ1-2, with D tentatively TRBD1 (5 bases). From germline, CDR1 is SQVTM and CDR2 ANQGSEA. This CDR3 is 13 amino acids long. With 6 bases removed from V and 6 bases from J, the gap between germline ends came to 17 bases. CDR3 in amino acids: CSVTTDRYNGYTF. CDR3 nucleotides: TGCAGCGTAACGACAGATAGGTATAATGGCTACACCTTC.

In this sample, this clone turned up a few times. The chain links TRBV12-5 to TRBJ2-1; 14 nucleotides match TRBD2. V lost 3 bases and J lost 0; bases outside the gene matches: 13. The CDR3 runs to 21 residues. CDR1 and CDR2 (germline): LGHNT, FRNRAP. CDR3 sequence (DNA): TGTGCTAGTGGTTTCCGACTAGCGGGGGGGCTAATTCCTAGCTCCTACAATGAGCAGTTCTTC. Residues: CASGFRLAGGLIPSSYNEQFF.

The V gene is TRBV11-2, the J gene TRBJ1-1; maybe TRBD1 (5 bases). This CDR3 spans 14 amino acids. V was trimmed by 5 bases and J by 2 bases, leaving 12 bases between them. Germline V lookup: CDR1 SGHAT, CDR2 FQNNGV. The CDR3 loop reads CASSLYDSNTEAFF. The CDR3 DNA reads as TGTGCCAGCAGCCTGTACGACAGTAACACTGAAGCTTTCTTT.

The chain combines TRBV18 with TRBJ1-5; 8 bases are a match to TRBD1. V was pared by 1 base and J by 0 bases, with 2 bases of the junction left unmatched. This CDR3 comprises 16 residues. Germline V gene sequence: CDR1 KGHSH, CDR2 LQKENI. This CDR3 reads CASSPQTGDSNQPQHF. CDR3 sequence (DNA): TGTGCCAGCTCACCACAGACAGGGGATAGCAATCAGCCCCAGCATTTT.

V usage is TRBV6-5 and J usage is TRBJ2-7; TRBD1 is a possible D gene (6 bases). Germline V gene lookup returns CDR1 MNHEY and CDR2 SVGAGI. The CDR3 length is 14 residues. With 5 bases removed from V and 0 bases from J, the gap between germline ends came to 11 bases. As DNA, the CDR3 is TGTGCCAGCAGTGTGGACAGATACTCCTACGAGCAGTACTTC. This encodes CASSVDRYSYEQYF.

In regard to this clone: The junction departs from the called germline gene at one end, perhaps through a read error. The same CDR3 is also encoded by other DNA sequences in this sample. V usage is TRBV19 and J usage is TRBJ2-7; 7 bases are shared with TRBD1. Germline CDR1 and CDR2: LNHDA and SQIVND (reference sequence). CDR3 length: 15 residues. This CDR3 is CASSSMMGTANEQYF. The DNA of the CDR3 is TGCGCCAGTAGTAGTATGATGGGGACAGCCAACGAGCAGTACTTC.

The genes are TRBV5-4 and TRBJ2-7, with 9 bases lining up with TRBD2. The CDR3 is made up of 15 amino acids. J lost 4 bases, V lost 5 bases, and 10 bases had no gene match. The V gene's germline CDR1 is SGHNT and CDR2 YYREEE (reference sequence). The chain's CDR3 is CASSSGGRANYEQYF. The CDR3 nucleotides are TGTGCCAGCAGTAGCGGGGGAAGGGCAAATTACGAGCAGTACTTC.

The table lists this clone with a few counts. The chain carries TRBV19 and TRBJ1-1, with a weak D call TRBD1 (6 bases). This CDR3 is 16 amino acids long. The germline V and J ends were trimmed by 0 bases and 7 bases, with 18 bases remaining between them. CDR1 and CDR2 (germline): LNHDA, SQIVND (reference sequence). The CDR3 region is CASSIEDSIGGGEAFF. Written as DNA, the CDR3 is TGTGCCAGTAGTATAGAGGACTCGATAGGGGGTGGTGAAGCTTTCTTT.

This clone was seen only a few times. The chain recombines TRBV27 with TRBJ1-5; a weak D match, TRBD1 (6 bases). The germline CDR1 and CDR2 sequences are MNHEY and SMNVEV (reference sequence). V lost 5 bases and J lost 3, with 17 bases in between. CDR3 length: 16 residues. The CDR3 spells CASSPLTGTNNQPQHF. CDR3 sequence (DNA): TGTGCCAGCAGTCCCCTGACGGGGACAAACAATCAGCCCCAGCATTTT.

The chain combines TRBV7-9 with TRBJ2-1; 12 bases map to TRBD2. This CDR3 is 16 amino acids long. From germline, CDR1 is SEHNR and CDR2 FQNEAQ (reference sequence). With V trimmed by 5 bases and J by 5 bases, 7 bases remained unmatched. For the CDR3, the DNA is TGTGCCAGCAGCCCGGTGGCTAGCGGGGGGGACAATGAGCAGTTCTTC. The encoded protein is CASSPVASGGDNEQFF.

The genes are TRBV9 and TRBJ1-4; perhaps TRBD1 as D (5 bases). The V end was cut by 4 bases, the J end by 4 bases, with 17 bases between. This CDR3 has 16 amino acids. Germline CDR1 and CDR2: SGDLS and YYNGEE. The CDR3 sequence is CASSPGLQRYNEKLFF. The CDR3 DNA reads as TGTGCCAGCAGCCCGGGACTCCAGAGATATAATGAAAAACTGTTTTTT.

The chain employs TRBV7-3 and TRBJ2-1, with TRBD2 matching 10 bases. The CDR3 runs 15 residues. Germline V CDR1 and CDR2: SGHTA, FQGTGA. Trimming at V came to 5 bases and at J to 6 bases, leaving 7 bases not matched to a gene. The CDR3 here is CASSPSSGSSNEQFF. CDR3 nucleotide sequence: TGTGCCAGCAGCCCCTCTAGCGGGAGTTCCAATGAGCAGTTCTTC.

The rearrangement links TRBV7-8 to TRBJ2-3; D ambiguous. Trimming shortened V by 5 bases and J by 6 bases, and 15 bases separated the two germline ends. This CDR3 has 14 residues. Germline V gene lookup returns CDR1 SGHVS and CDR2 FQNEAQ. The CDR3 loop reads CASSQVGLRDTQYF. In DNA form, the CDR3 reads TGTGCCAGCAGCCAGGTTGGCCTCCGGGATACGCAGTATTTT.

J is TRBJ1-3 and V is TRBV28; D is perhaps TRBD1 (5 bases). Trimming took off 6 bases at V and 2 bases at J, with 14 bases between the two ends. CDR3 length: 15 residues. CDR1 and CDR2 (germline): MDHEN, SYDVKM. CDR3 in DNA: TGTGCCAGCAGCCGGGGGGTTGAAGCTGGAAACACCATATATTTT. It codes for CASSRGVEAGNTIYF.

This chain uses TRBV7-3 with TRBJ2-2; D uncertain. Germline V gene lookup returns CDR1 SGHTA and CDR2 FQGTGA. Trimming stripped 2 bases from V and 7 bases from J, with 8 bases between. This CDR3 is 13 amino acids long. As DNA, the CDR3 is TGTGCCAGCAGCTTATATAGTGACGGGGAGCTGTTTTTT. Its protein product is CASSLYSDGELFF.

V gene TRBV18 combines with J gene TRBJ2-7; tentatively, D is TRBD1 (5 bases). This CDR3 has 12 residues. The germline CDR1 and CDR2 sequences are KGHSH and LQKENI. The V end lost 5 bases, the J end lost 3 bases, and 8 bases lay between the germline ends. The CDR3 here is CASSTDIYEQYF. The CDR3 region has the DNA TGTGCCAGCTCAACGGACATCTACGAGCAGTACTTC.

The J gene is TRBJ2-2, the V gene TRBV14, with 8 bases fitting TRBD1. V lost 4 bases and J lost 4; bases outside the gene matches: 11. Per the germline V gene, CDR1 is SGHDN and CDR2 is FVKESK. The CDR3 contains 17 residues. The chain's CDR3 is CASSPHVGQGGTGELFF. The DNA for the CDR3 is TGTGCCAGCAGCCCACATGTCGGACAGGGCGGCACCGGGGAGCTGTTTTTT.

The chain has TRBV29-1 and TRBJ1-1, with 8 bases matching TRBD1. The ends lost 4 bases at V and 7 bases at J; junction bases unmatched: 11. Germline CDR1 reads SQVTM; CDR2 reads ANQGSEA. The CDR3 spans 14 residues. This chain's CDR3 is CSVGETGVGGEAFF. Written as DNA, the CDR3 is TGCAGCGTTGGGGAGACAGGGGTAGGGGGTGAAGCTTTCTTT.

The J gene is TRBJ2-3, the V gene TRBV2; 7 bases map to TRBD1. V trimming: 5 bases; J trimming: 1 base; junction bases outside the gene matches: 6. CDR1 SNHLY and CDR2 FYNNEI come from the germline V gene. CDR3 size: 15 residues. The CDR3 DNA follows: TGTGCCAGCAGTCCGGGTGGACAGGGCACAGATACGCAGTATTTT. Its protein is CASSPGGQGTDTQYF.

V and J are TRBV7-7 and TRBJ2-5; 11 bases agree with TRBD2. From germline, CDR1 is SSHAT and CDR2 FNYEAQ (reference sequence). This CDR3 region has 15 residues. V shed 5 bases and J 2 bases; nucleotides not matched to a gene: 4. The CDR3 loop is CASSPGLAAQETQYF. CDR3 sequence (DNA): TGTGCCAGCAGCCCGGGACTAGCGGCTCAAGAGACCCAGTACTTC. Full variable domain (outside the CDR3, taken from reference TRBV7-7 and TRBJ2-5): GAGVSQSPRYKVTKRGQDVTLRCDPISSHATLYWYQQALGQGPEFLTYFNYEAQPDKSGLPSDRFSAERPEGSISTLTIQRTEQRDSAMYRCASSPGLAAQETQYFGPGTRLLVL.

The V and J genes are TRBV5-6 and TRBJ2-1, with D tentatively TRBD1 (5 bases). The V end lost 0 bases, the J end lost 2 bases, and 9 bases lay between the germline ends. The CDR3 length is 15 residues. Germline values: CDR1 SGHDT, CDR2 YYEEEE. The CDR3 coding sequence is TGTGCCAGCAGCTTGGTTTCGGACACCTACAATGAGCAGTTCTTC. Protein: CASSLVSDTYNEQFF.

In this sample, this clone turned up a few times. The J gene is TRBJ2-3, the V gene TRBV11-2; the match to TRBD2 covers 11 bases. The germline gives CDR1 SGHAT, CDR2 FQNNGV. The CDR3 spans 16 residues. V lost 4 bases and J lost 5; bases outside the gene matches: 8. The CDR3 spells CASSYISGRAEDTQYF. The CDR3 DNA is TGTGCCAGCAGCTACATTAGCGGGAGGGCCGAAGATACGCAGTATTTT.

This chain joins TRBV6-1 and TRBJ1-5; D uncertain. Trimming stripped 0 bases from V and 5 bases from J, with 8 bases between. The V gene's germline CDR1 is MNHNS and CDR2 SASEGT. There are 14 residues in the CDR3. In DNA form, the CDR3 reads TGTGCCAGCAGTGAAGCACAGAACTATCAGCCCCAGCATTTT. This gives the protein CASSEAQNYQPQHF.

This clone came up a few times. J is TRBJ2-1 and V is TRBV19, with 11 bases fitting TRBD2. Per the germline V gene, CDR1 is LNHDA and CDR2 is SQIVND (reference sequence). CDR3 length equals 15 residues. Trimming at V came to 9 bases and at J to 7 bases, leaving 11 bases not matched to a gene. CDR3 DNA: TGTGCCAGCTCAGATAGCGGGGGGGTGAGAAATGAGCAGTTCTTC. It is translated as CASSDSGGVRNEQFF.

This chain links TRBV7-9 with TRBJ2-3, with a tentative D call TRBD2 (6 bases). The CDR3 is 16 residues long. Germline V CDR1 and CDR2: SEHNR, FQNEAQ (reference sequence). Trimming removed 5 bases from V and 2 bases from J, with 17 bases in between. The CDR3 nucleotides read TGTGCCAGCAGCCGTACTCTCTCGGGGGTCACAGATACGCAGTATTTT. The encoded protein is CASSRTLSGVTDTQYF.

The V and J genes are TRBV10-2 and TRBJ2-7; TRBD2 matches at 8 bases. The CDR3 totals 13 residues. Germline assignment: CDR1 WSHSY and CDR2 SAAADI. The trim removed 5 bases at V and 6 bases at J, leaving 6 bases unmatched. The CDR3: CASSSLAGTEQYF. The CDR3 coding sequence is TGCGCCAGCAGTAGCCTAGCGGGCACCGAGCAGTACTTC.

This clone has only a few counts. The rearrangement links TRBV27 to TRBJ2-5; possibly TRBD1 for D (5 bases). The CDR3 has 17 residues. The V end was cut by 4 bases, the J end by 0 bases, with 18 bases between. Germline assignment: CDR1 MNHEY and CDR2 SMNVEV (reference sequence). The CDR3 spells CASSSQRQKAHQETQYF. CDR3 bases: TGTGCCAGCAGTTCCCAGCGACAGAAGGCGCACCAAGAGACCCAGTACTTC.

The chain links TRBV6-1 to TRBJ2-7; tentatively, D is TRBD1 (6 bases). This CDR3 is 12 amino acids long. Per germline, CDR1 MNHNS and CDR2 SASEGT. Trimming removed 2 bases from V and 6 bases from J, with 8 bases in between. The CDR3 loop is CASSEWGREQYF. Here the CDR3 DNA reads TGTGCCAGCAGTGAATGGGGGCGCGAGCAGTACTTC.